The 26 T cell receptor beta chains reported below all come from one sample, sequenced in a study of blood T cells in healthy people across ages. Next came a second PCR, run for 7 to 11 cycles, which used a sample-barcoded 5' primer along with a J-beta primer mix. TCRdb analysed the 5' RACE reads with MiXCR anew, one entry per CDR3 protein. The sample carries over a million distinct CDR3 sequences, 55% to 75% recorded once. The specimen was blood. The receptors derive from a man aged 18 to 30 in good health.

This clonotype was seen only a few times. The gene calls are TRBV4-1 and TRBJ1-1; 7 nucleotides align to TRBD1. Germline CDR1 and CDR2: MGHRA and YSYEKL. This CDR3 region has 13 residues. The V segment lost 4 bases and the J segment 7 bases; nucleotides outside the gene matches: 6. CDR3 protein: CASSLYRDSEAFF. The CDR3 nucleotides are TGCGCCAGCAGCCTATACCGGGACAGTGAAGCTTTCTTT.

The V call is TRBV12-3 or TRBV12-4, the J call TRBJ2-7, with 9 bases matching TRBD1. The CDR3 is made up of 14 amino acids. J gave up 5 bases and V 5 bases, and 7 bases lay outside the gene matches. The CDR3 nucleotides are TGTGCCAGCAGTCCTGGGACAGGGATAAACGAGCAGTACTTC. It encodes CASSPGTGINEQYF.

The chain couples TRBV15 to TRBJ2-7, with TRBD1 matching over 7 bases. The CDR3 spans 18 residues. V dropped 0 bases and J dropped 3; count of bases not matched to a gene: 14. CDR1 LNHNV and CDR2 YYDKDF come from the germline V gene (reference sequence). The CDR3 sequence: CATSRDLLPSGTDYEQYF. CDR3 nucleotide sequence: TGTGCCACCAGCAGAGATTTATTACCTTCCGGGACAGACTACGAGCAGTACTTC.

The J gene is TRBJ2-7, the V gene TRBV5-1, with D perhaps matching TRBD1 (6 bases). Germline-derived CDR1 and CDR2 are SGHRS and YFSETQ. Trimming stripped 4 bases from V and 6 bases from J, with 20 bases between. There are 15 residues in the CDR3. DNA of the CDR3: TGCGCCAGCAGCCTGAATACAGGGTCCGGGTTCGAGCAGTACTTC. This encodes CASSLNTGSGFEQYF.

V usage is TRBV11-2 and J usage is TRBJ2-5, with 8 bases identical to TRBD1. The CDR3 has 18 residues. Germline V gene data show CDR1 as SGHAT and CDR2 as FQNNGV. Unmatched junction bases numbered 19, after V lost 5 bases and J lost 5 bases. The CDR3 bases are TGTGCCAGCAGCCCATGGGAAGGTGGCCAGGGGGCGGCGGAGACCCAGTACTTC. Its translation is CASSPWEGGQGAAETQYF.

This chain joins TRBV12-3 or TRBV12-4 and TRBJ1-6; weak D call: TRBD1 (5 bases). This CDR3 is 15 amino acids long. The germline V and J ends were trimmed by 0 bases and 10 bases, with 13 bases remaining between them. DNA for the CDR3: TGTGCCAGCAGTTTAGCCCCTAGGGGCAGGTCACCCCTCCACTTT. Translating gives CASSLAPRGRSPLHF.

This chain uses TRBV2 with TRBJ2-1, with a tentative D call TRBD2 (6 bases). Germline CDR1 and CDR2: SNHLY and FYNNEI. There are 14 residues in the CDR3. V shed 3 bases and J shed 8 bases, with 14 bases lying between them. CDR3 sequence reads: CASSDAGRDYEQFF. The CDR3, as DNA: TGTGCCAGCAGTGACGCGGGAAGGGACTATGAGCAGTTCTTC.

The chain recombines TRBV7-2 with TRBJ1-2; the match to TRBD1 covers 8 bases. The CDR3 length is 16 residues. Germline assignment: CDR1 SGHTA and CDR2 FQGNSA. V shed 5 bases and J 0 bases; nucleotides not matched to a gene: 8. Written as DNA, the CDR3 is TGTGCCAGCAGCCGGGACAGGCTGGCCTCTAACTATGGCTACACCTTC. It is translated as CASSRDRLASNYGYTF.

On this clonotype: At one end, the junction sequence differs from germline, possibly due to a read error. This sequence joins TRBV4-1 and TRBJ2-5; the match to TRBD1 covers 9 bases. The last part of the DNA fits TRBJ2-7 better; the J call may be wrong. There are 15 residues in the CDR3. Germline values: CDR1 MGHRA, CDR2 YSYEKL. The CDR3 loop reads CAGSQTGTGSHEQYF. The CDR3 DNA reads TGCGCCGGCAGCCAAACCGGGACAGGGTCCCACGAGCAGTACTTC.

This clonotype appeared a few times. This chain links TRBV29-1 with TRBJ1-1; D is possibly TRBD1 (6 bases). The V end was cut by 7 bases, the J end by 0 bases, with 12 bases between. The CDR3 spans 13 residues. Germline V lookup: CDR1 SQVTM, CDR2 ANQGSEA. The CDR3 here is CSGGHLMNTEAFF. In nucleotides, the CDR3 is TGCAGCGGGGGACACCTAATGAACACTGAAGCTTTCTTT.

As DNA, the CDR3 is TGTGCCAGCAGCTTAACCAGCGCTAGCACAGATACGCAGTATTTT. Its translation is CASSLTSASTDTQYF. The chain joins TRBV11-1 to TRBJ2-3; D gene uncertain. The CDR3 is 15 amino acids. Germline lookup yields CDR1 SGHAT and CDR2 FQDESV (reference sequence). Between the trimmed V and J ends, which lost 2 bases and 0 bases, there was a span of 9 bases.

V and J are TRBV21-1 and TRBJ2-5; whether TRBD1, the table's D call, matches the DNA was not checked. TRBV21-1 represents a pseudogene. The CDR3 extends over 15 amino acids. CDR3 protein: CASSKVYRGLETQYF. The CDR3 DNA follows: TGTGCCAGCAGCAAAGTCTACAGGGGGCTTGAGACCCAGTACTTC.

V usage is TRBV6-5 and J usage is TRBJ2-3, with a weak D call TRBD2 (5 bases). Germline V CDR1 and CDR2: MNHEY, SVGAGI. The V and J ends lost 0 bases and 5 bases respectively, with 9 bases between them. This CDR3 has 14 residues. CDR3 DNA sequence: TGTGCCAGCAGTTACTCATTCGGGGTAGATACGCAGTATTTT. The encoded protein is CASSYSFGVDTQYF.

The chain couples TRBV5-1 to TRBJ2-5, with D maybe TRBD1 (6 bases). The CDR3 has 17 amino acids. Deletions cut 1 base from V and 11 bases from J, with 27 bases between. From germline, CDR1 is SGHRS and CDR2 YFSETQ. The CDR3 DNA sequence: TGCGCCAGCAGCTTGTTTGGGGACAACTCTAGAGGCAATGAGCAGTACTTC. It encodes CASSLFGDNSRGNEQYF.

This chain joins TRBV9 and TRBJ2-7, with 8 nucleotides matching TRBD2. The junction had 8 bases not matched to a gene; V was cut back by 3 bases and J by 3 bases. The CDR3 spans 15 residues. Germline lookup yields CDR1 SGDLS and CDR2 YYNGEE. The CDR3 nucleotides read TGTGCCAGCAGCGATCCCCTCGGGGGGGACTACGAGCAGTACTTC. Translating gives CASSDPLGGDYEQYF. The full variable domain, with the rest looked up from reference TRBV9 and TRBJ2-7, is DSGVTQTPKHLITATGQRVTLRCSPRSGDLSVYWYQQSLDQGLQFLIQYYNGEERAKGNILERFSAQQFPDLHSELNLSSLELGDSALYFCASSDPLGGDYEQYFGPGTRLTVT.

J is TRBJ1-1 and V is TRBV10-3, with 9 bases matching TRBD1. There are 16 residues in the CDR3. J gave up 1 base and V 6 bases, and 9 bases lay outside the gene matches. Germline CDR1 and CDR2: ENHRY and SYGVKD. The CDR3 nucleotides read TGTGCCATCAGGGCCGGGACAGGGAGAAGGAACACTGAAGCTTTCTTT. Protein sequence: CAIRAGTGRRNTEAFF.

The rearrangement joins TRBV10-3 to TRBJ2-5, with 10 bases that match TRBD1. The DNA end is a closer match to TRBJ2-7, so the J assignment may be wrong. The CDR3 is 16 amino acids. Germline V gene lookup returns CDR1 ENHRY and CDR2 SYGVKD. In DNA form, the CDR3 reads TGTGCCATCAGGGATTCCCCGGGACAGGGGTATGACGAGCAGTACTTC. Translated, it gives CAIRDSPGQGYDEQYF.

The count of this clonotype is one. CDR3: CASSTGTSGSRNEQFF. CDR3 in DNA: TGTGCCAGCAGCACCGGGACTAGCGGGAGTCGGAATGAGCAGTTCTTC. This chain uses TRBV12-3 or TRBV12-4 with TRBJ2-1; 14 nucleotides align to TRBD2. There are 16 residues in the CDR3. V lost 6 bases and J lost 7; bases outside the gene matches: 8.

The CDR3 loop is CASSPGTSGRSSYEQYF. The CDR3 DNA reads as TGTGCCAGCAGTCCCGGGACTAGCGGGAGGAGCTCCTACGAGCAGTACTTC. V and J are TRBV12-3 or TRBV12-4 and TRBJ2-5; 15 positions agree with TRBD2. The last part of the DNA fits TRBJ2-7 better; the J call may be wrong. The CDR3 totals 17 residues.

The genes are TRBV20-1 and TRBJ2-1; tentatively, D is TRBD2 (5 bases). Germline CDR1 reads DFQATT; CDR2 reads SNEGSKA (reference sequence). With 0 bases removed from V and 2 bases from J, the gap between germline ends came to 11 bases. This CDR3 is 15 amino acids long. CDR3 DNA: TGCAGTGCTAGAGATGTGAGGGCTACCTACAATGAGCAGTTCTTC. It codes for CSARDVRATYNEQFF.

The chain uses TRBV27 and TRBJ2-7, with 10 nucleotides matching TRBD1. Germline lookup yields CDR1 MNHEY and CDR2 SMNVEV (reference sequence). The junction had 8 bases not matched to a gene; V was cut back by 3 bases and J by 3 bases. CDR3 length equals 16 residues. CDR3 loop: CASSLFIGTGDYEQYF. CDR3 nucleotides: TGTGCCAGCAGTTTGTTTATTGGGACAGGGGACTACGAGCAGTACTTC.

This chain uses TRBV29-1 with TRBJ1-1, with D possibly being TRBD1 (5 bases). The CDR3 runs 14 residues. The V gene's germline CDR1 is SQVTM and CDR2 ANQGSEA. V was cut by 6 bases and J by 11 bases, with 25 bases left in between. The CDR3 is CSVGGVVRQDLAFF. The CDR3 DNA reads as TGCAGCGTGGGGGGTGTTGTGAGGCAGGACCTCGCTTTCTTT.

This rearrangement joins TRBV4-1 to TRBJ2-4, with 9 nucleotides matching TRBD2. The J call is doubtful: the DNA matches TRBJ2-7 better. This CDR3 spans 15 amino acids. Looked up from germline, CDR1 is MGHRA and CDR2 is YSYEKL. The DNA for the CDR3 is TGCGCCAGCAGCCACCCGACTAGCGGTAAATACGAGCAGTACTTC. It encodes CASSHPTSGKYEQYF.

The genes are TRBV25-1 and TRBJ1-4; no firm D call. The CDR3 runs 13 residues. The V end was cut by 3 bases, the J end by 8 bases, with 10 bases between. Germline CDR1 MGHDK, CDR2 SYGVNS. The CDR3 coding sequence is TGTGCCAGCAGTGAGCATGGGTACGAAAAACTGTTTTTT. Protein: CASSEHGYEKLFF.

The chain employs TRBV5-1 and TRBJ2-3, with D unresolved. CDR3 length: 14 residues. Germline values: CDR1 SGHRS, CDR2 YFSETQ. The V end was cut by 4 bases, the J end by 0 bases, with 9 bases between. CDR3 in DNA: TGCGCCAGCAGCAGTACACCAAGCACAGATACGCAGTATTTT. It translates to CASSSTPSTDTQYF.

This clonotype appeared once. The V and J genes are TRBV10-3 and TRBJ2-5, with no clear D. V was trimmed by 2 bases and J by 5 bases, leaving 12 bases between them. The V gene's germline CDR1 is ENHRY and CDR2 SYGVKD. CDR3 length: 14 amino acids. The CDR3 is CAISEAIGQETQYF. CDR3 DNA sequence: TGTGCCATCAGTGAGGCGATTGGGCAGGAGACCCAGTACTTC.